The entry below describes one T cell receptor (beta chain). At one end, the junction sequence differs from germline, possibly due to a read error. Germline V gives CDR1 SQVTM, CDR2 ANQGSEA. CDR3 length: 17 amino acids. Using a constant-region primer together with ProtoScript II reverse transcriptase, TCR beta cDNA was made from about 500 ng of total RNA. It was through three nested multiplex PCR rounds of slightly modified ARM-PCR that TCR beta libraries arose. A C-beta reverse primer was combined with TRBV1-TRBV30 forward primers in the first two PCR rounds, and each round had approximately 10 cycles. MiXCR, applied by TCRdb to the multiplex PCR reads, yields one record per CDR3 protein. Of about 320,000 distinct CDR3 sequences detected, 50% to 60% appear once; the ten largest clones hold approximately 15%. The sample is drawn from a study of tumor-infiltrating lymphocytes in primary liver carcinoma. Study at large: Staging placed the tumors at T1-T3 N0M0, and they measured about 4 to 10 cm across.

The source of the blood RNA was unsorted whole blood, and germline DNA was extracted as well. The origin of this receptor is a woman under 40 with primary liver carcinoma and hepatitis B virus infection. Sequenced material: peripheral blood. This chain links TRBV29-1 with TRBJ1-1; 10 bases are shared with TRBD1. Here the CDR3 reads CGVRRQGARGENTEAFF. CDR3 DNA sequence: TGCGGCGTGCGAAGACAGGGGGCTCGGGGGGAGAACACTGAAGCTTTCTTT. The complete variable domain, with remaining parts taken from reference TRBV29-1 and TRBJ1-1, reads SAVISQKPSRDICQRGTSLTIQCQVDSQVTMMFWYRQQPGQSLTLIATANQGSEATYESGFVIDKFPISRPNLTFSTLTVSNMSPEDSSIYLCGVRRQGARGENTEAFFGQGTRLTVV.